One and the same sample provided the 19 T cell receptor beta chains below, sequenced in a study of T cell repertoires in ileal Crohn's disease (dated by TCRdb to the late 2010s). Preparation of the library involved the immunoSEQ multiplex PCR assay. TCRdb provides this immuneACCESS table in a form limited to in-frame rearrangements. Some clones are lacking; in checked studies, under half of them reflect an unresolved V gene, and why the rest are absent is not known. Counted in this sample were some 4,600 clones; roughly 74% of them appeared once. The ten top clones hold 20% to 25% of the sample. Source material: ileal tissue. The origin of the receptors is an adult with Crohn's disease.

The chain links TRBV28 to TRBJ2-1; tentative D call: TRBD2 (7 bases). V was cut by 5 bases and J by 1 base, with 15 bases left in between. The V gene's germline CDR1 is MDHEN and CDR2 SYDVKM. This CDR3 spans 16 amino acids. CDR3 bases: TGTGCCAGCAGTGAGGGGGGGGCAGGGTCCTACAATGAGCAGTTCTTC. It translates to CASSEGGAGSYNEQFF.

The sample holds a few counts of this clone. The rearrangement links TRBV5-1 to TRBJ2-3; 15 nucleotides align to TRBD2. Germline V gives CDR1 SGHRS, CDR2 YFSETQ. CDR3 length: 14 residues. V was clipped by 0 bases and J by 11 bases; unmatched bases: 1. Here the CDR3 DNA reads TGCGCCAGCAGCTTGGCGGGACTAGCGGGGGGGCAGTATTTT. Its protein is CASSLAGLAGGQYF. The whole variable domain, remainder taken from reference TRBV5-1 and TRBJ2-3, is KAGVTQTPRYLIKTRGQQVTLSCSPISGHRSVSWYQQTPGQGLQFLFEYFSETQRNKGNFPGRFSGRQFSNSRSEMNVSTLELGDSALYLCASSLAGLAGGQYFGPGTRLTVL.

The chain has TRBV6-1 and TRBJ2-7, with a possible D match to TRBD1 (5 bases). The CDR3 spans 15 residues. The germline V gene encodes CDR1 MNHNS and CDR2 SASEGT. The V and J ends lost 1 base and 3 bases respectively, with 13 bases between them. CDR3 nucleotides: TGTGCCAGCAGTGAAGGGGGCAGGCAGGACTACGAGCAGTACTTC. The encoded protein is CASSEGGRQDYEQYF.

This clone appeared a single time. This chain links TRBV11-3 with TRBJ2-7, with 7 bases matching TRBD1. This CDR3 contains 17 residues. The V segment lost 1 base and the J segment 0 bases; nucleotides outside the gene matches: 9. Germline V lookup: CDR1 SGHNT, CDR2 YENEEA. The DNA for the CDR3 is TGTGCCAGCAGCTTAGTGTGGCGGCAGGGGGTCTCCTACGAGCAGTACTTC. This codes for CASSLVWRQGVSYEQYF. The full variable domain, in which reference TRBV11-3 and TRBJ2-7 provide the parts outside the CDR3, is EAGVVQSPRYKIIEKKQPVAFWCNPISGHNTLYWYLQNLGQGPELLIRYENEEAVDDSQLPKDRFSAERLKGVDSTLKIQPAELGDSAVYLCASSLVWRQGVSYEQYFGPGTRLTVT.

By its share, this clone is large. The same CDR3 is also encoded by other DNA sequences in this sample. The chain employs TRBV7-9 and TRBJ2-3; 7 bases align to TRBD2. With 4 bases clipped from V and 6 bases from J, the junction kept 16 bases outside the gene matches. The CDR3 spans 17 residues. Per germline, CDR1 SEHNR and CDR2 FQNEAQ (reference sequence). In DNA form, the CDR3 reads TGTGCCAGCAGCTCCCTCGGCCGGGACTACTCCTACGATACGCAGTATTTT. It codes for CASSSLGRDYSYDTQYF.

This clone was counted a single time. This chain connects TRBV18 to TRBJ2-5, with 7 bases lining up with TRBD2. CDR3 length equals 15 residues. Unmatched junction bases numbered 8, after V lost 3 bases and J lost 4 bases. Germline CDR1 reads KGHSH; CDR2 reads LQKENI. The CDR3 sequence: CASSPSSAGRETQYF. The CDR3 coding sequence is TGTGCCAGCTCACCCTCCTCAGCGGGGCGAGAGACCCAGTACTTC. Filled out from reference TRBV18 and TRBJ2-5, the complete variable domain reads NAGVMQNPRHLVRRRGQEARLRCSPMKGHSHVYWYRQLPEEGLKFMVYLQKENIIDESGMPKERFSAEFPKEGPSILRIQQVVRGDSAAYFCASSPSSAGRETQYFGPGTRLLVL.

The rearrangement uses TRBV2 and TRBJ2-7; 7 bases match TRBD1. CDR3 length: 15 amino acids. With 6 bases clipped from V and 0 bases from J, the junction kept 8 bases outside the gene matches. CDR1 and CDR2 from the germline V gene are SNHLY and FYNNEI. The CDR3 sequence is CASSILQGSSYEQYF. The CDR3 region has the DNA TGTGCCAGCAGCATCCTACAGGGGAGCTCCTACGAGCAGTACTTC.

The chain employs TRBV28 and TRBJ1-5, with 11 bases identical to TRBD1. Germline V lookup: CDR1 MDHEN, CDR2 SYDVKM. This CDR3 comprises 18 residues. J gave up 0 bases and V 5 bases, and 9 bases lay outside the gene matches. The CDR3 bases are TGTGCCAGCAGTCCCCAGCCGGGACAGGGGGATAGCAATCAGCCCCAGCATTTT. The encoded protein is CASSPQPGQGDSNQPQHF.

The CDR3 loop reads CASSSGQGKTEAFF. The CDR3 DNA sequence: TGCGCCAGCAGCTCTGGACAGGGGAAAACTGAAGCTTTCTTT. The V and J genes are TRBV5-1 and TRBJ1-1, with 9 bases fitting TRBD1. This CDR3 contains 14 residues. V was clipped by 3 bases and J by 5 bases; unmatched bases: 5. CDR1 is SGHRS, CDR2 YFSETQ, per germline.

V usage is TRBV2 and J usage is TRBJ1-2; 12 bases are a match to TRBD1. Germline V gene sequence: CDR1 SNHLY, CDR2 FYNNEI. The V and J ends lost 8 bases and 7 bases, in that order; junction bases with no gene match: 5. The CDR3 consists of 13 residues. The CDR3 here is CASHPGQGAGYTF. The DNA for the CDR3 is TGTGCCAGCCATCCGGGACAGGGGGCTGGCTACACCTTC.

This chain's CDR3 is CASREGNTEAFF. CDR3 sequence (DNA): TGTGCCAGCAGGGAGGGGAACACTGAAGCTTTCTTT. The chain uses TRBV11-3 and TRBJ1-1, with D unresolved. Deletions cut 6 bases from V and 1 base from J, with 6 bases between. The CDR3 consists of 12 residues. The germline CDR1 and CDR2 sequences are SGHNT and YENEEA.

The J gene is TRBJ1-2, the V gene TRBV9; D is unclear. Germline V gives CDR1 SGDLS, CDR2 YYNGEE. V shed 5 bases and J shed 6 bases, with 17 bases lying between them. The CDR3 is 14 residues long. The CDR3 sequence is CASREFTDGHGYTF. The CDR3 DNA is TGTGCCAGCAGAGAGTTTACAGACGGTCATGGCTACACCTTC. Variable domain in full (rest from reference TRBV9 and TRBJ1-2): DSGVTQTPKHLITATGQRVTLRCSPRSGDLSVYWYQQSLDQGLQFLIQYYNGEERAKGNILERFSAQQFPDLHSELNLSSLELGDSALYFCASREFTDGHGYTFGSGTRLTVV.

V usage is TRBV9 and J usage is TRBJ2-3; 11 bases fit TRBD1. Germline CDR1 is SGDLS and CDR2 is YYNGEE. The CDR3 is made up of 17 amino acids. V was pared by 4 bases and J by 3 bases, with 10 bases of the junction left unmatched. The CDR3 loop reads CASSLHSGTGGTDTQYF. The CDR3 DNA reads TGTGCCAGCAGCCTCCATTCCGGGACAGGGGGTACAGATACGCAGTATTTT. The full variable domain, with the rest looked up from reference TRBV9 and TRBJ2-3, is DSGVTQTPKHLITATGQRVTLRCSPRSGDLSVYWYQQSLDQGLQFLIQYYNGEERAKGNILERFSAQQFPDLHSELNLSSLELGDSALYFCASSLHSGTGGTDTQYFGPGTRLTVL.

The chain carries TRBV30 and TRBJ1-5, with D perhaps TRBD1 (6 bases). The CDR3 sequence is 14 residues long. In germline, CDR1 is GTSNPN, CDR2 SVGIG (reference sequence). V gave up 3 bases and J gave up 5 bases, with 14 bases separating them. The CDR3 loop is CAWSSSNRDQPQHF. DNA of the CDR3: TGTGCCTGGAGCAGCTCGAACAGGGATCAGCCCCAGCATTTT.

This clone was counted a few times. CDR3 DNA: TGTGCCAGCAGTGAGGGACTAGCGGGAGTACTTCGGGAGCAGTTCTTC. It specifies CASSEGLAGVLREQFF. The chain recombines TRBV27 with TRBJ2-1, with 14 bases lining up with TRBD2. J gave up 10 bases and V 5 bases, and 10 bases lay outside the gene matches. CDR3 length equals 16 residues. Germline CDR1 and CDR2: MNHEY and SMNVEV (reference sequence).

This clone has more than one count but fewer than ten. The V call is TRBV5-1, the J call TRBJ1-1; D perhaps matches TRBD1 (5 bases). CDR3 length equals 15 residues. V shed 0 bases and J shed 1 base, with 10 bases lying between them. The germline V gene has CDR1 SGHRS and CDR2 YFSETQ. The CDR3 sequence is CASSLARGPNTEAFF. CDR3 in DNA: TGCGCCAGCAGCTTGGCGCGGGGCCCGAACACTGAAGCTTTCTTT.

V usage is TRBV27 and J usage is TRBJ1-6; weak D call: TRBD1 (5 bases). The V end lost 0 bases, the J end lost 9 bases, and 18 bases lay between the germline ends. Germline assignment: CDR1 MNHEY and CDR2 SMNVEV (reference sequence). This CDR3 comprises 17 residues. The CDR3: CASSLSSGSPGVSPLHF. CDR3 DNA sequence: TGTGCCAGCAGTTTATCTTCGGGCAGCCCGGGGGTTTCACCCCTCCACTTT.

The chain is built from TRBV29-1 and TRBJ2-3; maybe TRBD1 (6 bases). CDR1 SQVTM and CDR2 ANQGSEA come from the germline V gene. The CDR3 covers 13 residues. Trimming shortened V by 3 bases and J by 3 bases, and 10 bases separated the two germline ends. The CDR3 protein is CSVDRQGTDTQYF. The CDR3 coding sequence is TGCAGCGTTGATAGGCAGGGGACAGATACGCAGTATTTT.

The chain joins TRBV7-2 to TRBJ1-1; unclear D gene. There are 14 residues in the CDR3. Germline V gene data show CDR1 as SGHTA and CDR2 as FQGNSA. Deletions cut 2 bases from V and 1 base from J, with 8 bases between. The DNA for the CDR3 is TGTGCCAGCAGCTTACAAGCCGGGAACACTGAAGCTTTCTTT. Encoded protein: CASSLQAGNTEAFF.